This T cell receptor beta chain was observed in a study of regulatory T cells in long-lasting Graves disease (dated by TCRdb to about 2021). Regarding the complete study: Persistent Graves' disease was defined as persistently positive TSH receptor autoantibodies together with antithyroid drug treatment for over 5 years. Antithyroid drugs had been taken for 10 to 13 years on average by persistent Graves' disease patients in the clinical cohort. Patients with persistent Graves' disease were compared with patients with newly diagnosed Graves' disease using TCR sequencing and RNA sequencing of peripheral blood. The study took place in China and was registered as a clinical trial. A total of 33 samples underwent TCR sequencing, from roughly 13 patients with persistent Graves' disease and about 20 patients with newly diagnosed Graves' disease.

This clonotype was seen many times. The target of this receptor is not known. Base qualities were left out, and no much larger clone turns up one base away. The sample's time point label, in plain terms: persistent/refractory GD, antithyroid drugs over 5 years with positive TRAb. RNA was extracted from PBMCs in TRIzol for both TCR sequencing and RNA sequencing. Graves' disease was diagnosed according to American Thyroid Association guidelines. Recruitment of patients was carried out at an endocrinology department in Xi'an, China. Each patient gave about 10 milliliters of peripheral blood, collected in an EDTA anticoagulant tube. Ficoll Paque Plus density gradient separation was used to isolate PBMCs, and no further T cell sorting was performed. RNA quality was checked with an Agilent 2100 Bioanalyzer and agarose gel, and concentration with a NanoDrop 2000. The germline V gene encodes CDR1 MNHEY and CDR2 SVGEGT. V trim: 4 bases; J trim: 4 bases; unmatched bases: 8. The CDR3 runs 15 amino acids, cysteine and phenylalanine included. Kept here is only the CDR3 DNA, which spans 45 bases and is read in frame from base 1.

Beyond this particular receptor, the publication reports: Sequencing and analysis were limited to the TCR beta chain. More public clonotypes were shared among persistent patients (under 3,000) than among newly diagnosed patients (roughly 960). Only peripheral blood was studied, because thyroid tissue, the primary lesion, was inaccessible. The small sample size was acknowledged by the authors as a limitation that may reduce accuracy. Compared with newly diagnosed patients, persistent Graves' disease patients had lower TCR Shannon entropy and fewer highly expanded clones, which suggests clonal expansion. TRBV28, TRBJ1-2 and TRBJ2-5 were preferentially used in persistent disease, while TRBV20-1 and TRBJ2-1 were favored in newly diagnosed disease.

The protocol used for the library was multiplex PCR. Data came from an Illumina HiSeq 4000. To build TCR beta libraries, CDR3 regions were amplified by Arm-PCR using iRepertoire HTBI primers. Gel purification was performed on PCR products prior to sequencing. As for the original processing: Gene usage analysis of CDR3 amino acid clonotypes relied on the 60 or so TRBV and 13 to 15 TRBJ segments identified across samples. Filtered high-quality paired reads were merged into contigs using COPE and FqMerger. Contigs were aligned with BLAST to IMGT TRBV, TRBD and TRBJ reference genes, and CDR3 was defined per IMGT. Highly expanded clones were defined as clonotypes with a frequency above 0.1%. Repertoire diversity was measured by Shannon entropy, and V-J evenness by the Gini coefficient. Clonotypes shared by more than one individual were considered public. TCRdb applied fastp at Q25 and MiXCR to the public reads, then kept only in-frame beta chains. Rows with a matching CDR3 protein are joined into one entry that keeps the most common DNA and genes. TCRdb's processing, not the authors', yielded these V and J calls. In this sample the table shows hundreds of thousands of distinct CDR3 sequences, roughly 30% of which occur a single time. The ten largest clonotypes hold 35% to 55% of the sample.

Specimen: peripheral blood mononuclear cells (PBMCs), collected when the disease was refractory, from a patient treated with antithyroid drugs. The chain is assembled from TRBV6-2 or TRBV6-3 and TRBJ1-1, and 8 bases in between align with TRBD1. This TCR came from a female donor with Graves disease. The nucleotide sequence reads as follows: TGTGCCAGCAGTTTTGGCAGGGGGCGCAGCACTGAAGCTTTCTTT. It translates as CASSFGRGRSTEAFF.